This T cell receptor beta chain stems from a study of blood T cell repertoires in COVID-19. On the study more broadly: T cells, B-cell-depleted T cells, or PBMCs provided the cDNA or gDNA that served as material.

Under the authors' procedure: Amplification of reference gene primers was used by the study to estimate nucleated cell counts. Method: immunoSEQ multiplex PCR; TCRdb's copy keeps in-frame clones and lacks some. The V and J calls and clone size come from that table; D and trimming were worked out from the DNA. This table holds roughly 360,000 clones, roughly 88% found once. Participant ages covered about 18 to 89 years across 25 or so US areas. Clinical histories supplied by participants themselves formed the basis of cohort assignment. The CDR3 is made up of 16 amino acids. Germline-derived CDR1 and CDR2 are SGHAT and FQNNGV. Trimming took 1 base from V and 4 from J; bases not matched to a gene: 7. The table lists this clone with a count of one.

The sequence derives from a young woman with acute COVID-19. V usage is TRBV11-2 and J usage is TRBJ1-2, with 9 bases fitting TRBD1. The sequenced material came from PBMCs or T cells enriched from blood (not recorded which). CDR3 sequence (DNA): TGTGCCAGCAGCTTAGCCGCGGGACAGGGCCTCTATGGCTACACCTTC. Protein product: CASSLAAGQGLYGYTF. Full variable domain (outside the CDR3, taken from reference TRBV11-2 and TRBJ1-2): EAGVAQSPRYKIIEKRQSVAFWCNPISGHATLYWYQQILGQGPKLLIQFQNNGVVDDSQLPKDRFSAERLKGVDSTLKIQPAKLEDSAVYLCASSLAAGQGLYGYTFGSGTRLTVV.